This note documents a single TCR beta chain sequence. The data derive from a study of cytomegalovirus exposure and HLA in healthy donors. A multiplex PCR was run with 60 Vbeta primers and 13 Jbeta primers. Profiling relied on immunoSEQ multiplex PCR, and the TCRdb table lists in-frame clones only, not all of them. The repertoire consists of 110,000 or so clones, with 80% to 85% occurring once and the leading ten covering around 6.9%. V was pared by 6 bases and J by 2 bases, with 19 bases between. Germline values: CDR1 SNHLY, CDR2 FYNNEI. The CDR3 is 16 residues long. The sample consisted of PBMCs. The rearrangement links TRBV2 to TRBJ2-5; TRBD2 might be the D (7 bases). This TCR was sampled from a man aged 25-40 years in good health and CMV-seropositive. CDR3 protein: CASSPREGGLQETQYF. CDR3 coding DNA: TGTGCCAGCAGCCCCAGGGAGGGGGGGTTGCAAGAGACCCAGTACTTC.